These 20 T cell receptor beta chains were sequenced from one sample in a study of T cells after yellow fever vaccination. TCRdb redid the calling of the 5' RACE reads with MiXCR, one entry per CDR3 protein. The profile covers 600,000 to 750,000 distinct CDR3 sequences, with over 9% appearing a single time and 15% taken by the ten largest. The sample in question was PBMCs, obtained on the day of the yellow fever booster vaccination. These receptors all stem from a man aged 25 to 40 who received the YFV17D yellow fever vaccine.

This clonotype was picked up many times. The J gene is TRBJ2-2, the V gene TRBV12-3 or TRBV12-4; D remains ambiguous. The CDR3 consists of 14 residues. Trimming stripped 2 bases from V and 5 bases from J, with 9 bases between. The CDR3, as DNA: TGTGCCAGCAGTTTAAGTGCAGGAACCGGGGAGCTGTTTTTT. Protein: CASSLSAGTGELFF.

CDR3 sequence reads: CASSYSGTGGAQYF. The CDR3, as DNA: TGTGCCAGCAGTTACTCGGGCACCGGCGGGGCCCAGTACTTC. This rearrangement joins TRBV6-5 to TRBJ2-5, with a weak D call TRBD2 (6 bases). The length of the CDR3 is 14 residues. V was pared by 0 bases and J by 9 bases, with 14 bases between. Germline-derived CDR1 and CDR2 are MNHEY and SVGAGI.

This clonotype was counted many times. This chain joins TRBV9 and TRBJ2-7, with D perhaps TRBD2 (6 bases). There are 14 residues in the CDR3. V dropped 0 bases and J dropped 0 bases, with 7 bases sitting between them. Germline V gene sequence: CDR1 SGDLS, CDR2 YYNGEE. The CDR3 DNA reads as TGTGCCAGCAGCGTAGGGGGGGACTCCTACGAGCAGTACTTC. Protein sequence: CASSVGGDSYEQYF.

The chain couples TRBV7-8 to TRBJ2-7; D not certain. This CDR3 spans 11 amino acids. Per germline, CDR1 SGHVS and CDR2 FQNEAQ. V lost 10 bases and J 7 bases, leaving 14 bases between the germline ends. CDR3 region: CAKTGPREQYF. The CDR3 DNA follows: TGTGCCAAAACCGGGCCTCGGGAGCAGTACTTC.

This clonotype was counted at least ten times. The chain is built from TRBV29-1 and TRBJ2-3; D gene uncertain. The germline V gene has CDR1 SQVTM and CDR2 ANQGSEA. The CDR3 consists of 13 residues. Trimming removed 0 bases at V and 2 bases at J, with 6 bases between. The CDR3 region has the DNA TGCAGCGTTGAAGAAGGTCCCACAGATACGCAGTATTTT. It yields the protein CSVEEGPTDTQYF.

The chain links TRBV7-6 to TRBJ1-5, with D hard to call. V lost 3 bases and J lost 10, with 13 bases in between. Germline CDR1 SGHVS, CDR2 FNYEAQ. The CDR3 length is 13 residues. Here the CDR3 DNA reads TGTGCCAGCAGCTTGGAATCGGGTTCCCCCCAGCATTTT. Amino acid sequence: CASSLESGSPQHF.

This clonotype was observed at least ten times. The chain combines TRBV6-1 with TRBJ2-7; TRBD2 agrees at 12 bases. The V segment lost 6 bases and the J segment 4 bases; nucleotides outside the gene matches: 7. The CDR3 runs to 15 residues. In germline, CDR1 is MNHNS, CDR2 SASEGT. The DNA of the CDR3 is TGTGCCAGCAGCCAGCTAGCGGGAGGGCCTTACGAGCAGTACTTC. It codes for CASSQLAGGPYEQYF.

The V and J genes are TRBV28 and TRBJ2-7; 9 bases map to TRBD2. In germline, CDR1 is MDHEN, CDR2 SYDVKM. Trimming at V came to 4 bases and at J to 0 bases, leaving 10 bases not matched to a gene. The CDR3 spans 17 residues. For the CDR3, the DNA is TGTGCCAGCAGTTCCCAGCGGGGGGACAGAAACTCCTACGAGCAGTACTTC. Its translation: CASSSQRGDRNSYEQYF.

In its sample, this clonotype was seen a few times. The chain links TRBV10-3 to TRBJ2-2; TRBD1 aligns across 7 bases. The CDR3 sequence is 14 residues long. Trimming removed 4 bases from V and 6 bases from J; junction bases left unmatched: 5. The germline V gene encodes CDR1 ENHRY and CDR2 SYGVKD. The CDR3 reads CAISGDREPGELFF. Here the CDR3 DNA reads TGTGCCATCAGTGGAGACAGGGAGCCCGGGGAGCTGTTTTTT.

This clonotype was detected ten times or more. The chain recombines TRBV6-5 with TRBJ2-1, with D possibly matching TRBD2 (6 bases). Trimming left V 2 bases short and J 9 bases short, with 14 bases between. The CDR3 loop spans 14 amino acids. The germline V gene has CDR1 MNHEY and CDR2 SVGAGI. The CDR3 reads CASSYLRGKGEQFF. DNA for the CDR3: TGTGCCAGCAGTTACCTTCGCGGGAAAGGTGAGCAGTTCTTC.

This clonotype has a handful of counts. The chain carries TRBV19 and TRBJ2-7; no firm D call. This CDR3 has 13 residues. Germline values: CDR1 LNHDA, CDR2 SQIVND (reference sequence). The V end was cut by 5 bases, the J end by 3 bases, with 11 bases between. The CDR3 nucleotides read TGTGCCAGTAGTCTGCAGGTGGGCTACGAGCAGTACTTC. It is translated as CASSLQVGYEQYF.

This sequence joins TRBV14 and TRBJ2-7, with no clear D. The CDR3 loop spans 15 amino acids. The germline CDR1 and CDR2 sequences are SGHDN and FVKESK. V lost 0 bases to trimming and J lost 4 bases, with 13 bases between them. CDR3 region: CASSQDWGMVYEQYF. For the CDR3, the DNA is TGTGCCAGCAGCCAAGATTGGGGAATGGTATACGAGCAGTACTTC.

This clonotype was observed a few times. This chain connects TRBV7-2 to TRBJ2-2; 7 nucleotides match TRBD1. The J segment lost 5 bases and the V segment lost 6 bases, leaving 6 bases of the junction unmatched. The V gene's germline CDR1 is SGHTA and CDR2 FQGNSA. This CDR3 spans 14 amino acids. The CDR3 sequence is CASRDRVLTGELFF. CDR3 bases: TGTGCCAGCAGAGACAGGGTCCTGACCGGGGAGCTGTTTTTT.

This clonotype was seen more than once but under ten times. The chain has TRBV5-1 and TRBJ2-1; D is unresolved. The CDR3 runs 14 residues. Germline values: CDR1 SGHRS, CDR2 YFSETQ. Trimming removed 1 base from V and 5 bases from J, with 10 bases in between. The CDR3 reads CASSLSTSHNEQFF. As DNA, the CDR3 is TGCGCCAGCAGCTTGTCAACGAGTCACAATGAGCAGTTCTTC.

This clonotype was counted between two and nine times. This sequence joins TRBV5-1 and TRBJ2-1, with D perhaps TRBD1 or TRBD2 (5 bases each). The CDR3 covers 14 residues. V was shortened by 7 bases and J by 4 bases, with 15 bases between the two germline ends. The V gene's germline CDR1 is SGHRS and CDR2 YFSETQ. CDR3: CASGGVANYNEQFF. The CDR3 DNA is TGCGCCAGCGGGGGAGTAGCGAATTACAATGAGCAGTTCTTC.

The V gene is TRBV9, the J gene TRBJ2-4; D may correspond to TRBD1 or TRBD2 (5 bases each). Trimming removed 0 bases at V and 6 bases at J, with 10 bases between. The germline CDR1 and CDR2 sequences are SGDLS and YYNGEE. The CDR3 covers 14 residues. DNA for the CDR3: TGTGCCAGCAGCGTAGGGGGGATCACAAACATTCAGTACTTC. Its translation: CASSVGGITNIQYF.

This chain links TRBV6-7 with TRBJ2-1; 8 bases agree with TRBD1. TRBV6-7 is treated as an ORF (open reading frame) with a function not yet certain. The CDR3 totals 15 residues. Unmatched junction bases numbered 9, after V lost 5 bases and J lost 6 bases. The CDR3 is CASSPTGTGLNEQFF. CDR3 nucleotide sequence: TGTGCCAGCAGTCCGACCGGGACAGGCCTCAATGAGCAGTTCTTC.

This clonotype was seen only a few times. The gene calls are TRBV12-3 or TRBV12-4 and TRBJ2-7; D is uncertain. CDR3 size: 12 residues. Trimming stripped 10 bases from V and 3 bases from J, with 13 bases between. The CDR3 DNA is TGTGCCACCCGCGGTTTGAACTACGAGCAGTACTTC. Translation: CATRGLNYEQYF.

This clonotype was found many times. The J gene is TRBJ2-3, the V gene TRBV29-1, with D hard to call. There are 10 residues in the CDR3. Trimming shortened V by 8 bases and J by 6 bases, and 9 bases separated the two germline ends. CDR1 and CDR2 (germline): SQVTM, ANQGSEA. As DNA, the CDR3 is TGCAGCATTTACATCGATACGCAGTATTTT. Protein product: CSIYIDTQYF.

A few counts support this clonotype. The CDR3 nucleotides read TGCAGTGCTCCTCCCCGGGACTCGGGGTGGGATGAGCAGTTCTTC. It yields the protein CSAPPRDSGWDEQFF. The rearrangement links TRBV20-1 to TRBJ2-1; perhaps TRBD2 as D (6 bases). Germline lookup yields CDR1 DFQATT and CDR2 SNEGSKA (reference sequence). Between the trimmed V and J ends, which lost 5 bases and 8 bases, there was a span of 22 bases. CDR3 length: 15 residues.